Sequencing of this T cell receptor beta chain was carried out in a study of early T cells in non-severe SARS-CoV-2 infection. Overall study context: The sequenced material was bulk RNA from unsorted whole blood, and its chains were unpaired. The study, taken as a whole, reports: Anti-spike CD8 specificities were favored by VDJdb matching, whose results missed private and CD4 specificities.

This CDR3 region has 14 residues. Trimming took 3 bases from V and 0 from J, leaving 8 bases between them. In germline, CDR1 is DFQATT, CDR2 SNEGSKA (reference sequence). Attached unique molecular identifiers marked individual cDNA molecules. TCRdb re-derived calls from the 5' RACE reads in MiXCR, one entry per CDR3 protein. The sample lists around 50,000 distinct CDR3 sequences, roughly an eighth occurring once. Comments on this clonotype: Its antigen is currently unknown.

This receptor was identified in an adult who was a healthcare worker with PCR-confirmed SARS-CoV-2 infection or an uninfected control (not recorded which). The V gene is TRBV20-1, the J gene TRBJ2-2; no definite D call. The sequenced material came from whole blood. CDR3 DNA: TGCAGTGCTAGTAAGGGCACGAACACCGGGGAGCTGTTTTTT. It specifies CSASKGTNTGELFF.